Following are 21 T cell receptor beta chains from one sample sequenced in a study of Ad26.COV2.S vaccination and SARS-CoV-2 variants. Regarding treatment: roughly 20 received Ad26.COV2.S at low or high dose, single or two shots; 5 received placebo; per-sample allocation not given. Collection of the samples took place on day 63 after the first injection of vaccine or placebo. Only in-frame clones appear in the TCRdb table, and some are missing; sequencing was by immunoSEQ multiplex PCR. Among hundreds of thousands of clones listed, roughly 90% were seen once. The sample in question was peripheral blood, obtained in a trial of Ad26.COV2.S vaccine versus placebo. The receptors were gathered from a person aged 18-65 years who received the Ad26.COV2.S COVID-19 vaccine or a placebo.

CDR3 bases: TGTGCCAGCAGCCAAGATCGTGTAGGCTACACCTTC. Protein sequence: CASSQDRVGYTF. The V gene is TRBV4-2, the J gene TRBJ1-2; no reliable D call. The CDR3 length is 12 residues. From germline, CDR1 is LGHNA and CDR2 YNFKEQ. Trimming took off 0 bases at V and 8 bases at J, with 7 bases between the two ends.

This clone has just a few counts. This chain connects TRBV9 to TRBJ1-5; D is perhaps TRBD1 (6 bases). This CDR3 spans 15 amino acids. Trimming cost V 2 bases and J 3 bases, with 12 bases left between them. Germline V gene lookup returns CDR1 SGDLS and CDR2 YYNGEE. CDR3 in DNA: TGTGCCAGCAGCGTTTCAGGGGCCTACAATCAGCCCCAGCATTTT. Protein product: CASSVSGAYNQPQHF.

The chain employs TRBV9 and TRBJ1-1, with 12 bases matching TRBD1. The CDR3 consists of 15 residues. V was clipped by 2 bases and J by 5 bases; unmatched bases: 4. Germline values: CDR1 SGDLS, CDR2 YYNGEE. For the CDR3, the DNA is TGTGCCAGCAGCGTGGGGACAGGGGGCTATACTGAAGCTTTCTTT. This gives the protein CASSVGTGGYTEAFF.

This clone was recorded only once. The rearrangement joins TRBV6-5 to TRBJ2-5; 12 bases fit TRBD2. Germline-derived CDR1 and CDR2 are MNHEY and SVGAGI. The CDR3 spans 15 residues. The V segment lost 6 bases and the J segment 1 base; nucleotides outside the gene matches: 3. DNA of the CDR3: TGTGCCAGCAGGAAGACTAGCGGGGGCCAAGAGACCCAGTACTTC. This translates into CASRKTSGGQETQYF.

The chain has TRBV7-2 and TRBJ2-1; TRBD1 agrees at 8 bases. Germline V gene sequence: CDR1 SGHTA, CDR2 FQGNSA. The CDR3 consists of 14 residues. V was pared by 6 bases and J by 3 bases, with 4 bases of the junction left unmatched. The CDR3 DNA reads TGTGCCAGCAGAAATACAGGGGGCTACAATGAGCAGTTCTTC. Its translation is CASRNTGGYNEQFF.

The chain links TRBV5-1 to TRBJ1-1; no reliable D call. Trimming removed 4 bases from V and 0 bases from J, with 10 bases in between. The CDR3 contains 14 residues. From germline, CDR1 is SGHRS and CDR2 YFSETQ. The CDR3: CASSPDGVNTEAFF. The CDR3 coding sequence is TGCGCCAGCAGCCCTGACGGGGTGAACACTGAAGCTTTCTTT.

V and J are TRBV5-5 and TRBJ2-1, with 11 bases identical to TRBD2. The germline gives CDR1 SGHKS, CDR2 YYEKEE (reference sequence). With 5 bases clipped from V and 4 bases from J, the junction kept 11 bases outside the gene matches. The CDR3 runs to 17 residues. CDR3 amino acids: CASRPGLAVSFYNEQFF. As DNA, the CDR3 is TGTGCCAGCAGGCCGGGACTAGCGGTATCCTTTTACAATGAGCAGTTCTTC.

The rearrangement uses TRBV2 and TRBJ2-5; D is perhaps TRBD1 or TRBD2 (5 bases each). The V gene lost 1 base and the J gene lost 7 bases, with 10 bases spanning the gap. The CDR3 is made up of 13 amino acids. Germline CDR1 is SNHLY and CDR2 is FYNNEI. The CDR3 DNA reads TGTGCCAGCAGTGAAGAGACAGAGGGGACCCAGTACTTC. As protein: CASSEETEGTQYF.

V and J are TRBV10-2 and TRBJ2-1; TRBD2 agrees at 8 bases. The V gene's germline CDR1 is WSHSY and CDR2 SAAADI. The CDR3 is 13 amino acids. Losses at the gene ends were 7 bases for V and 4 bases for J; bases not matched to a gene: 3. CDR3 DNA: TGCGCCAGCAACGGGAGGGGGTACAATGAGCAGTTCTTC. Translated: CASNGRGYNEQFF.

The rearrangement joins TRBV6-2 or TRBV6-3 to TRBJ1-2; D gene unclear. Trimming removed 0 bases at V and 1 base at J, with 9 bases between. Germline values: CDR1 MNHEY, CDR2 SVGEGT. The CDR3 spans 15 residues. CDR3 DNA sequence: TGTGCCAGCAGTTACTCGGGCAGGCTTAACTATGGCTACACCTTC. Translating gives CASSYSGRLNYGYTF.

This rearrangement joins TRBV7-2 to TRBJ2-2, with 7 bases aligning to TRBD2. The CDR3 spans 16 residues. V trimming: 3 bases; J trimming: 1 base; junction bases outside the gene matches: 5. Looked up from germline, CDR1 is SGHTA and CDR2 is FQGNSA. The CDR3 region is CASSLWAGENTGELFF. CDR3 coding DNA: TGTGCCAGCAGCTTGTGGGCGGGGGAGAACACCGGGGAGCTGTTTTTT.

CDR3 amino acids: CSATGYEKLFF. CDR3 in DNA: TGCAGTGCGACAGGCTACGAAAAACTGTTTTTT. The gene calls are TRBV20-1 and TRBJ1-4; D is perhaps TRBD1 (6 bases). V lost 6 bases and J lost 8, with 10 bases in between. In germline, CDR1 is DFQATT, CDR2 SNEGSKA (reference sequence). This CDR3 region has 11 residues.

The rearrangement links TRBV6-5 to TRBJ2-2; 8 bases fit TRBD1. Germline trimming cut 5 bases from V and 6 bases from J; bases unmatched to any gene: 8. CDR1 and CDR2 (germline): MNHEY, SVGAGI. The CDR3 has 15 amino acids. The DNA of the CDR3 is TGTGCCAGCAGTCGTGGACAGGGTGGGGCCGGGGAGCTGTTTTTT. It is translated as CASSRGQGGAGELFF.

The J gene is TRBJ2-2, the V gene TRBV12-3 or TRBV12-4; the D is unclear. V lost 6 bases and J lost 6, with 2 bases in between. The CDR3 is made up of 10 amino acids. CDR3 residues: CASRSGELFF. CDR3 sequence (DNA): TGTGCCAGCAGGTCCGGGGAGCTGTTTTTT.

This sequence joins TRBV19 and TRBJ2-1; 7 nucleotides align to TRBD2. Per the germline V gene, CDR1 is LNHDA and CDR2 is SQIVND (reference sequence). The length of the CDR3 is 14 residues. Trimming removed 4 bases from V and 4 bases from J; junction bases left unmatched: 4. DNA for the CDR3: TGTGCCAGTAGTAACCCGGGGGGATACAATGAGCAGTTCTTC. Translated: CASSNPGGYNEQFF. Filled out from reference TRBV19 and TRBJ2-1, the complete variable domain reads DGGITQSPKYLFRKEGQNVTLSCEQNLNHDAMYWYRQDPGQGLRLIYYSQIVNDFQKGDIAEGYSVSREKKESFPLTVTSAQKNPTAFYLCASSNPGGYNEQFFGPGTRLTVL.

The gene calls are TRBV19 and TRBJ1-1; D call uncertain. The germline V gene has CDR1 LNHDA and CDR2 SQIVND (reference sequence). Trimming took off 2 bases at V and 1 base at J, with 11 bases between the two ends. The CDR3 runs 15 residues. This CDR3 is CASSIWLEGNTEAFF. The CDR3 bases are TGTGCCAGTAGTATATGGCTAGAGGGGAACACTGAAGCTTTCTTT.

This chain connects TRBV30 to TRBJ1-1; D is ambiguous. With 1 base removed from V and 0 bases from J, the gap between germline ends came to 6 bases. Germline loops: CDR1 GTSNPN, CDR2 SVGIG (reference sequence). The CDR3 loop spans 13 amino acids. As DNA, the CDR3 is TGTGCCTGGAGTGCGAACATGAACACTGAAGCTTTCTTT. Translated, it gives CAWSANMNTEAFF.

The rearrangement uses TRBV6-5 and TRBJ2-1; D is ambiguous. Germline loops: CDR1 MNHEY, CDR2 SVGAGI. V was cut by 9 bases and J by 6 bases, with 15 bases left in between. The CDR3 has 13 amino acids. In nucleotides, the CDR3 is TGTGCCAGTCATTCACCAGGCGCCAATGAGCAGTTCTTC. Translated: CASHSPGANEQFF.

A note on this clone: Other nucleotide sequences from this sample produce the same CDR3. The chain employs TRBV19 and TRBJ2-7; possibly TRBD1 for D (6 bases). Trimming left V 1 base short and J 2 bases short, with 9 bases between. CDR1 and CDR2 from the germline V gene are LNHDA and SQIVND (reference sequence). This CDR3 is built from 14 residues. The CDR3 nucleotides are TGTGCCAGTAGTATAGGTCCAGGGGCCTACGAGCAGTACTTC. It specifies CASSIGPGAYEQYF. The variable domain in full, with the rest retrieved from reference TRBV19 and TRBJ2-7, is DGGITQSPKYLFRKEGQNVTLSCEQNLNHDAMYWYRQDPGQGLRLIYYSQIVNDFQKGDIAEGYSVSREKKESFPLTVTSAQKNPTAFYLCASSIGPGAYEQYFGPGTRLTVT.

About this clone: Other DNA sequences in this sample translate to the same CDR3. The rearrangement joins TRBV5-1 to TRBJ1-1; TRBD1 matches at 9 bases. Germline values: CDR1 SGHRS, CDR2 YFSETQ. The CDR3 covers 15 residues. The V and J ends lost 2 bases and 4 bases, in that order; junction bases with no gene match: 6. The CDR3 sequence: CASSLSGQGGTEAFF. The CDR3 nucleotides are TGCGCCAGCAGCTTATCGGGACAGGGAGGCACTGAAGCTTTCTTT.

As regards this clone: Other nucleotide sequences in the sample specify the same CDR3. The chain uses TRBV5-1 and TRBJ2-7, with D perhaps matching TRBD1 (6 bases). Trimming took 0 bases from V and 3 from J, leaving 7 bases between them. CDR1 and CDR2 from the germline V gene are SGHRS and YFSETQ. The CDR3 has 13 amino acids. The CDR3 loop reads CASSLGTDYEQYF. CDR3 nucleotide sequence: TGCGCCAGCAGCTTGGGGACAGACTACGAGCAGTACTTC.